Shown below are 11 T cell receptor beta chains from a single sample sequenced in a study of low-dose radiotherapy and immunotherapy resistance in tumors. Amplification of TCRs used a constant-region primer and V-primer adapter for about 21 PCR cycles. TCRdb re-called the reads with MiXCR, one entry per CDR3 protein. The sample yields 50,000 or so distinct CDR3 sequences, approximately 33% seen once. Stated time point: after trial treatment. Noted treatment: LDRT plus nivolumab, ipilimumab, low-dose cyclophosphamide and aspirin (RACIN trial). This specimen was PBMCs, taken after low-dose radiotherapy plus immunotherapy. These receptors all stem from a male donor with rectosigmoid adenocarcinoma.

This clonotype was counted at least ten times. The chain links TRBV15 to TRBJ2-1; no definite D call. The CDR3 has 12 amino acids. V lost 1 base and J lost 3, with 1 base in between. CDR1 is LNHNV and CDR2 is YYDKDF in the germline V gene (reference sequence). The CDR3 here is CATSRVYNEQFF. DNA of the CDR3: TGTGCCACCAGCAGAGTCTACAATGAGCAGTTCTTC.

This clonotype was seen at least ten times. The V gene is TRBV20-1, the J gene TRBJ2-2; D may be TRBD1 or TRBD2 (6 bases each). Germline V gene lookup returns CDR1 DFQATT and CDR2 SNEGSKA (reference sequence). This CDR3 has 13 residues. CDR3 DNA: TGCGGACTAACACAGGGAAGCACCGGGGAGCTGTTTTTT. Its protein product is CGLTQGSTGELFF.

This rearrangement joins TRBV2 to TRBJ2-1, with 15 bases identical to TRBD2. CDR1 is SNHLY, CDR2 FYNNEI, per germline. Trimming removed 8 bases from V and 6 bases from J; junction bases left unmatched: 2. The CDR3 has 14 residues. The CDR3 is CASGLAGGRNEQFF. Written as DNA, the CDR3 is TGTGCCAGCGGACTAGCGGGAGGGCGCAATGAGCAGTTCTTC. The full variable domain, completed using reference TRBV2 and TRBJ2-1, is EPEVTQTPSHQVTQMGQEVILRCVPISNHLYFYWYRQILGQKVEFLVSFYNNEISEKSEIFDDQFSVERPDGSNFTLKIRSTKLEDSAMYFCASGLAGGRNEQFFGPGTRLTVL.

This sequence joins TRBV2 and TRBJ1-5; D is unresolved. In germline, CDR1 is SNHLY, CDR2 FYNNEI. Trimming shortened V by 7 bases and J by 1 base, and 5 bases separated the two germline ends. The CDR3 spans 12 residues. The CDR3 DNA is TGTGCCAGCAACCCCAGCAATCAGCCCCAGCATTTT. Its protein product is CASNPSNQPQHF.

This clonotype was detected many times. The chain is built from TRBV5-1 and TRBJ1-1, with D unclear. This CDR3 spans 15 amino acids. CDR1 SGHRS and CDR2 YFSETQ come from the germline V gene. V was cut by 0 bases and J by 1 base, with 10 bases left in between. The CDR3 DNA reads TGCGCCAGCAGCTTGGCCGGGCGGGGGAACACTGAAGCTTTCTTT. As protein: CASSLAGRGNTEAFF. Full variable domain (remainder filled in from reference TRBV5-1 and TRBJ1-1): KAGVTQTPRYLIKTRGQQVTLSCSPISGHRSVSWYQQTPGQGLQFLFEYFSETQRNKGNFPGRFSGRQFSNSRSEMNVSTLELGDSALYLCASSLAGRGNTEAFFGQGTRLTVV.

In this sample, this clonotype turned up many times. The chain is built from TRBV7-9 and TRBJ2-2; a weak D match, TRBD2 (5 bases). CDR1 is SEHNR, CDR2 FQNEAQ, per germline (reference sequence). The CDR3 has 16 amino acids. V was cut by 5 bases and J by 7 bases, with 20 bases left in between. The DNA of the CDR3 is TGTGCCAGCAGCCACCTGGAGAGGGAAGGTAGCGGGGAGCTGTTTTTT. Protein: CASSHLEREGSGELFF.

A few counts support this clonotype. The V call is TRBV7-2, the J call TRBJ2-7; the match to TRBD1 covers 8 bases. V dropped 5 bases and J dropped 5; count of bases not matched to a gene: 8. Germline CDR1 reads SGHTA; CDR2 reads FQGNSA. This CDR3 is 14 amino acids long. In DNA form, the CDR3 reads TGTGCCAGCAGCCCCACAGGGGGTATAGACGAGCAGTACTTC. Protein: CASSPTGGIDEQYF.

This clonotype came up many times. The chain couples TRBV6-2 or TRBV6-3 to TRBJ1-4, with 10 bases identical to TRBD1. The germline gives CDR1 MNHEY, CDR2 SVGEGT. The junction had 7 bases not matched to a gene; V was cut back by 4 bases and J by 8 bases. This CDR3 is built from 15 residues. CDR3: CASSSLRTGGEKLFF. Here the CDR3 DNA reads TGTGCCAGCAGTTCGCTTAGGACAGGGGGGGAAAAACTGTTTTTT.

This clonotype was found many times. CDR3 loop: CASSGQGFYEQYF. The CDR3 DNA is TGTGCCAGCAGTGGACAGGGGTTCTACGAGCAGTACTTC. The rearrangement joins TRBV2 to TRBJ2-7; TRBD1 matches at 8 bases. V lost 4 bases and J lost 3; bases outside the gene matches: 2. Germline V lookup: CDR1 SNHLY, CDR2 FYNNEI. The CDR3 is 13 amino acids.

Ten or more counts support this clonotype. The CDR3 reads CSARQDSYEQYF. In DNA form, the CDR3 reads TGCAGCGCAAGACAGGATTCCTACGAGCAGTACTTC. The chain uses TRBV29-1 and TRBJ2-7; D may be TRBD1 (6 bases). The ends were cut back, 7 bases at V and 1 base at J, with 11 bases in the middle. The germline V gene has CDR1 SQVTM and CDR2 ANQGSEA. The CDR3 has 12 residues.

The chain couples TRBV30 to TRBJ1-5; 7 bases line up with TRBD1. The CDR3 sequence is 14 residues long. The junction had 13 bases not matched to a gene; V was cut back by 8 bases and J by 6 bases. From germline, CDR1 is GTSNPN and CDR2 SVGIG (reference sequence). CDR3 nucleotide sequence: TGTGCCAACGGCGAAACAGGGGCCGGTCAGCCCCAGCATTTT. As protein: CANGETGAGQPQHF.